This T cell receptor (beta chain) emerged from a study of T cell responses to AZD1222 COVID-19 vaccine. Study results and caveats: Baseline seropositivity characterized only a handful of AZD1222 recipients.

The germline V and J ends were trimmed by 2 bases and 15 bases, with 10 bases remaining between them. CDR3 length: 11 residues. Germline V gene data show CDR1 as MNHNS and CDR2 as SASEGT. Sequencing used immunoSEQ multiplex PCR; TCRdb keeps in-frame clones, though not all of them. In the table there are about 140,000 clones, over 85% of which are singletons. This clone occurred once. Its cognate antigen is unknown. This TCR derives from an adult in good health. The starting material was peripheral blood, obtained on day 0 of AZD1222 vaccination. The chain links TRBV6-1 to TRBJ1-4, with a weak D call TRBD1 (6 bases). CDR3 bases: TGTGCCAGCAGTGAAAGAGACAGGATGTTTTTT. This encodes CASSERDRMFF.